The 26 T cell receptor beta chains given below trace back to one sample, sequenced in a study of control samples from healthy donors and cancer patients. Here immunoSEQ multiplex PCR was the method, and the copy in TCRdb shows in-frame clones only, minus some. The table shows around 90,000 clones, with 86% occurring only once. Sequenced: blood. These receptors all stem from a man aged 25 to 45 in good health.

V usage is TRBV7-8 and J usage is TRBJ2-7, with a weak D call TRBD1 (6 bases). CDR1 SGHVS and CDR2 FQNEAQ come from the germline V gene. V shed 0 bases and J shed 9 bases, with 9 bases lying between them. The CDR3 has 12 residues. DNA for the CDR3: TGTGCCAGCAGCTTAGCTGGGGGCGGGCAGTACTTC. It specifies CASSLAGGGQYF. The entire variable domain, with the rest obtained from reference TRBV7-8 and TRBJ2-7, is as follows: GAGVSQSPRYKVAKRGQDVALRCDPISGHVSLFWYQQALGQGPEFLTYFQNEAQLDKSGLPSDRFFAERPEGSVSTLKIQRTQQEDSAVYLCASSLAGGGQYFGPGTRLTVT.

The chain joins TRBV5-1 to TRBJ1-1; 7 bases map to TRBD1. V shed 0 bases and J 1 base; nucleotides not matched to a gene: 6. Germline V gives CDR1 SGHRS, CDR2 YFSETQ. This CDR3 has 16 residues. CDR3 region: CASSLAKGAANTEAFF. CDR3 sequence (DNA): TGCGCCAGCAGCTTGGCGAAGGGGGCGGCGAACACTGAAGCTTTCTTT.

The rearrangement links TRBV6-5 to TRBJ1-2, with D possibly matching TRBD1 (6 bases). V was cut by 7 bases and J by 1 base, with 13 bases left in between. Germline-derived CDR1 and CDR2 are MNHEY and SVGAGI. The CDR3 is made up of 14 amino acids. The CDR3 here is CASNAGQFNYGYTF. DNA for the CDR3: TGTGCCAGCAACGCTGGACAGTTTAACTATGGCTACACCTTC.

The V call is TRBV7-2, the J call TRBJ1-6; D is unresolved. The germline V gene encodes CDR1 SGHTA and CDR2 FQGNSA. Trimming stripped 3 bases from V and 5 bases from J, with 11 bases between. CDR3 length equals 15 residues. CDR3 nucleotides: TGTGCCAGCAGCTTGCGTAGAAACGATAATTCACCCCTCCACTTT. This translates into CASSLRRNDNSPLHF.

The CDR3 DNA reads as TGTGCCAGCAGCTTACCGTCGACAGGGTTGGCTGAAGCTTTCTTT. Its protein is CASSLPSTGLAEAFF. The V call is TRBV7-2, the J call TRBJ1-1; 7 bases match TRBD1. Germline V gene sequence: CDR1 SGHTA, CDR2 FQGNSA. Trimming cost V 2 bases and J 6 bases; bases outside gene matches: 9. This CDR3 spans 15 amino acids.

This clone appeared once. V and J are TRBV5-1 and TRBJ1-6; D is uncertain. V dropped 3 bases and J dropped 4 bases, with 14 bases sitting between them. The CDR3 runs to 16 residues. In germline, CDR1 is SGHRS, CDR2 YFSETQ. This CDR3 reads CASSSSGNRYNSPLHF. The CDR3, as DNA: TGCGCCAGCAGCTCCAGTGGTAATCGGTATAATTCACCCCTCCACTTT.

The CDR3 loop reads CASSLQTGVVYGYTF. Written as DNA, the CDR3 is TGTGCCAGCAGCTTACAGACAGGGGTCGTCTATGGCTACACCTTC. V is TRBV5-4 and J is TRBJ1-2; TRBD1 aligns across 8 bases. The germline V gene has CDR1 SGHNT and CDR2 YYREEE (reference sequence). V shed 2 bases, J shed 4 bases, and the junction held 7 bases outside the gene matches. The CDR3 sequence is 15 residues long. The complete variable domain, with remaining parts taken from reference TRBV5-4 and TRBJ1-2, reads ETGVTQSPTHLIKTRGQQVTLRCSSQSGHNTVSWYQQALGQGPQFIFQYYREEENGRGNFPPRFSGLQFPNYSSELNVNALELDDSALYLCASSLQTGVVYGYTFGSGTRLTVV.

This chain links TRBV6-5 with TRBJ1-5; TRBD1 is a possible D gene (5 bases). Trimming shortened V by 6 bases and J by 11 bases, and 17 bases separated the two germline ends. The CDR3 totals 13 residues. Germline CDR1 is MNHEY and CDR2 is SVGAGI. CDR3 in amino acids: CASRTTVRGAQHF. DNA for the CDR3: TGTGCCAGCAGGACGACAGTACGGGGGGCCCAGCATTTT.

The chain uses TRBV30 and TRBJ2-2; D unresolved. Germline loops: CDR1 GTSNPN, CDR2 SVGIG (reference sequence). The V gene lost 1 base and the J gene lost 13 bases, with 10 bases spanning the gap. The CDR3 is 11 amino acids. CDR3 protein: CAWSEGSGLFF. CDR3 nucleotide sequence: TGTGCCTGGAGTGAGGGTTCGGGGCTGTTTTTT.

A remark on this clone: Other DNA sequences in this sample translate to the same CDR3. The chain couples TRBV24-1 to TRBJ1-1; D perhaps matches TRBD1 (5 bases). Deletions cut 9 bases from V and 5 bases from J, with 9 bases between. The CDR3 has 11 residues. Germline CDR1 KGHDR, CDR2 SFDVKD. In DNA, the CDR3 is TGTGCCACCCGGGGGGGTACTGAAGCTTTCTTT. Translated: CATRGGTEAFF.

This rearrangement joins TRBV19 to TRBJ1-6, with TRBD1 as a possible D gene (5 bases). Germline lookup yields CDR1 LNHDA and CDR2 SQIVND (reference sequence). V lost 5 bases and J lost 5, with 13 bases in between. The CDR3 has 15 amino acids. CDR3 sequence reads: CASSQPGRNNSPLHF. In DNA, the CDR3 is TGTGCCAGTAGTCAACCGGGACGGAATAATTCACCCCTCCACTTT. The full variable domain, its missing parts supplied by reference TRBV19 and TRBJ1-6, is DGGITQSPKYLFRKEGQNVTLSCEQNLNHDAMYWYRQDPGQGLRLIYYSQIVNDFQKGDIAEGYSVSREKKESFPLTVTSAQKNPTAFYLCASSQPGRNNSPLHFGNGTRLTVT.

The chain joins TRBV30 to TRBJ2-5; 9 bases are a match to TRBD1. CDR1 is GTSNPN and CDR2 is SVGIG in the germline V gene (reference sequence). V lost 5 bases and J lost 3; bases outside the gene matches: 4. CDR3 length equals 13 residues. The CDR3 sequence is CAWVGQGKETQYF. The CDR3 DNA reads TGTGCCTGGGTAGGACAGGGGAAAGAGACCCAGTACTTC.

V gene TRBV11-2 combines with J gene TRBJ1-1, with a possible D match to TRBD1 (6 bases). CDR1 and CDR2 (germline): SGHAT, FQNNGV. CDR3 length equals 15 residues. Trimming removed 2 bases at V and 5 bases at J, with 15 bases between. CDR3 sequence reads: CASSLNPGQSTEAFF. In DNA form, the CDR3 reads TGTGCCAGCAGCTTAAACCCCGGACAGTCGACTGAAGCTTTCTTT.

Only a few counts were recorded for this clone. The chain has TRBV30 and TRBJ1-1; 8 nucleotides line up with TRBD1. The V segment lost 4 bases and the J segment 4 bases; nucleotides outside the gene matches: 8. CDR1 and CDR2 (germline): GTSNPN, SVGIG (reference sequence). The CDR3 runs to 14 residues. Here the CDR3 DNA reads TGTGCCTGGACCGCAGGACAGGGTAGCACTGAAGCTTTCTTT. Translated: CAWTAGQGSTEAFF.

V is TRBV30 and J is TRBJ1-2, with 8 bases identical to TRBD1. The CDR3 is made up of 13 amino acids. Germline V gene lookup returns CDR1 GTSNPN and CDR2 SVGIG (reference sequence). J gave up 6 bases and V 2 bases, and 5 bases lay outside the gene matches. Written as DNA, the CDR3 is TGTGCCTGGAGTAGATTCAGGGGGCATGGCTACACCTTC. Its protein product is CAWSRFRGHGYTF. Drawing the rest from reference TRBV30 and TRBJ1-2, the complete variable domain is SQTIHQWPATLVQPVGSPLSLECTVEGTSNPNLYWYRQAAGRGLQLLFYSVGIGQISSEVPQNLSASRPQDRQFILSSKKLLLSDSGFYLCAWSRFRGHGYTFGSGTRLTVV.

This clone occurred once. The chain has TRBV6-5 and TRBJ2-3; possible D gene TRBD2, 6 bases. This CDR3 is built from 15 residues. CDR1 MNHEY and CDR2 SVGAGI come from the germline V gene. V lost 9 bases to trimming and J lost 0 bases, with 16 bases between them. CDR3: CASCIGGRSTDTQYF. The CDR3 region has the DNA TGTGCCAGTTGCATCGGGGGACGGAGCACAGATACGCAGTATTTT.

The genes are TRBV14 and TRBJ2-1; TRBD1 matches 10 bases. V shed 0 bases, J shed 9 bases, and the junction held 5 bases outside the gene matches. CDR1 is SGHDN and CDR2 is FVKESK in the germline V gene. The CDR3 totals 15 residues. The CDR3 loop is CASSQDQTGGGEQFF. The CDR3 bases are TGTGCCAGCAGCCAAGACCAGACAGGGGGCGGTGAGCAGTTCTTC.

The rearrangement links TRBV10-1 to TRBJ1-5, with TRBD1 as a possible D gene (6 bases). Germline CDR1 reads WNHNN; CDR2 reads SYGVQD (reference sequence). Trimming removed 0 bases at V and 7 bases at J, with 10 bases between. The CDR3 runs to 14 residues. CDR3 DNA: TGCGCCAGCAGTGAGTCCAAGGGGGGACAGCCCCAGCATTTT. It is translated as CASSESKGGQPQHF.

The chain joins TRBV24-1 to TRBJ1-2, with D maybe TRBD1 (6 bases). The CDR3 spans 15 residues. Between the trimmed V and J ends, which lost 0 bases and 7 bases, there was a span of 14 bases. Germline CDR1 is KGHDR and CDR2 is SFDVKD. DNA of the CDR3: TGTGCCACCAGTGATTTGGGGGGACATCCGAGTGGCTACACCTTC. Protein: CATSDLGGHPSGYTF.

The rearrangement uses TRBV5-8 and TRBJ1-2, with 10 nucleotides matching TRBD1. The CDR3 totals 14 residues. With 3 bases clipped from V and 5 bases from J, the junction kept 4 bases outside the gene matches. CDR1 SGHTS and CDR2 YDEGEE come from the germline V gene. CDR3 coding DNA: TGTGCCAGCAGCTCAAGGACAGGGGGATATGGCTACACCTTC. As protein: CASSSRTGGYGYTF. The full variable domain, completed using reference TRBV5-8 and TRBJ1-2, is EAGVTQSPTHLIKTRGQQATLRCSPISGHTSVYWYQQALGLGLQFLLWYDEGEERNRGNFPPRFSGRQFPNYSSELNVNALELEDSALYLCASSSRTGGYGYTFGSGTRLTVV.

The chain employs TRBV7-9 and TRBJ2-3; TRBD2 aligns across 12 bases. This CDR3 is built from 16 residues. The V gene end was trimmed by 5 bases and the J gene end by 2 bases; junction bases not matched to a gene: 5. Germline V CDR1 and CDR2: SEHNR, FQNEAQ (reference sequence). The CDR3, as DNA: TGTGCCAGCAGCCCACTAGCGGGGGGATACACAGATACGCAGTATTTT. Its protein is CASSPLAGGYTDTQYF.

This clone was detected only a few times. V gene TRBV14 combines with J gene TRBJ2-3, with TRBD1 matching 9 bases. With 0 bases clipped from V and 15 bases from J, the junction kept 16 bases outside the gene matches. The CDR3 is made up of 16 amino acids. Germline CDR1 is SGHDN and CDR2 is FVKESK. Written as DNA, the CDR3 is TGTGCCAGCAGCCAAGAACGGGGATACCGGGACAGGGTACAATATTTT. This codes for CASSQERGYRDRVQYF. The full variable domain, rest sourced from reference TRBV14 and TRBJ2-3, is EAGVTQFPSHSVIEKGQTVTLRCDPISGHDNLYWYRRVMGKEIKFLLHFVKESKQDESGMPNNRFLAERTGGTYSTLKVQPAELEDSGVYFCASSQERGYRDRVQYFGPGTRLTVL.

A word on this clone: With only one base between it and a far larger clone, this is likely a read error. The same CDR3 can be traced to other DNA sequences in this sample. The chain has TRBV18 and TRBJ1-1; 10 positions agree with TRBD1. CDR1 KGHSH and CDR2 LQKENI come from the germline V gene. J gave up 2 bases and V 5 bases, and 5 bases lay outside the gene matches. The CDR3 is 15 amino acids. The CDR3 protein is CASSWDRGLNTEAFF. The CDR3 DNA reads as TGTGCCAGCTCATGGGACAGGGGACTCAACACTGAAGCTTTCTTT.

The V gene is TRBV4-1, the J gene TRBJ2-1, with 9 bases matching TRBD2. Germline V gene sequence: CDR1 MGHRA, CDR2 YSYEKL. The CDR3 sequence is 19 residues long. Unmatched junction bases numbered 13, after V lost 0 bases and J lost 4 bases. CDR3 coding DNA: TGCGCCAGCAGCCAAGAGGTCCCGAGAGCAGCGGGGGGTTACAATGAGCAGTTCTTC. Protein product: CASSQEVPRAAGGYNEQFF.

This clone was observed once. V usage is TRBV6-1 and J usage is TRBJ2-7, with D perhaps TRBD1 (5 bases). The V gene lost 2 bases and the J gene lost 12 bases, with 20 bases spanning the gap. Looked up from germline, CDR1 is MNHNS and CDR2 is SASEGT. The CDR3 runs 14 residues. CDR3 protein: CASSEISEGDGRYV. The CDR3 coding sequence is TGTGCCAGCAGTGAAATATCGGAAGGGGATGGTAGGTACGTC.

The V call is TRBV9, the J call TRBJ2-5; 8 bases fit TRBD1. CDR1 is SGDLS and CDR2 is YYNGEE in the germline V gene. CDR3 length: 15 residues. The ends lost 4 bases at V and 4 bases at J; junction bases unmatched: 9. CDR3 sequence: CASSLIAGTGETQYF. The CDR3 DNA reads TGTGCCAGCAGCCTGATTGCCGGGACAGGAGAGACCCAGTACTTC.